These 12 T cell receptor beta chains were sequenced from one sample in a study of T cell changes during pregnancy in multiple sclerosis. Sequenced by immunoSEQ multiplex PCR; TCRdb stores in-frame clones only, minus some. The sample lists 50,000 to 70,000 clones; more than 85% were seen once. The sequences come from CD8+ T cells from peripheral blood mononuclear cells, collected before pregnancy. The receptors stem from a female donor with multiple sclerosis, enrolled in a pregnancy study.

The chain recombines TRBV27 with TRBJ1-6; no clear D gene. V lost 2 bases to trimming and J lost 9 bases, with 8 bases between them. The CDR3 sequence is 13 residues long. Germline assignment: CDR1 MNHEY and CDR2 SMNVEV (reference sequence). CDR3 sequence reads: CASSLTSFSPLHF. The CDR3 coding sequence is TGTGCCAGCAGTTTAACCAGTTTTTCACCCCTCCACTTT.

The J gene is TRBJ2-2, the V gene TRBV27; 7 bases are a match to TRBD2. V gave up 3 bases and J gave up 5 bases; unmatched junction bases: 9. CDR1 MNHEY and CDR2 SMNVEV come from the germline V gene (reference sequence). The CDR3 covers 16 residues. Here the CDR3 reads CASSFSAGDHTGELFF. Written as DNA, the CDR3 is TGTGCCAGCAGTTTCTCCGCGGGGGACCATACCGGGGAGCTGTTTTTT.

The CDR3 sequence is CASSLGQGEFQPQHF. In nucleotides, the CDR3 is TGTGCCAGCAGCTTAGGACAGGGGGAGTTTCAGCCCCAGCATTTT. This sequence joins TRBV5-6 and TRBJ1-5, with TRBD1 matching 10 bases. This CDR3 contains 15 residues. With 2 bases clipped from V and 6 bases from J, the junction kept 5 bases outside the gene matches. The germline V gene has CDR1 SGHDT and CDR2 YYEEEE. The variable domain in full, with the rest retrieved from reference TRBV5-6 and TRBJ1-5, is DAGVTQSPTHLIKTRGQQVTLRCSPKSGHDTVSWYQQALGQGPQFIFQYYEEEERQRGNFPDRFSGHQFPNYSSELNVNALLLGDSALYLCASSLGQGEFQPQHFGDGTRLSIL.

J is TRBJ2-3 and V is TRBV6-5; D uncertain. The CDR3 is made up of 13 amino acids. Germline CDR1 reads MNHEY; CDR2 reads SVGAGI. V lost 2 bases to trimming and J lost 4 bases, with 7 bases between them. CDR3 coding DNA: TGTGCCAGCAGTTACCTAGAAGCAGATACGCAGTATTTT. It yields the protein CASSYLEADTQYF.

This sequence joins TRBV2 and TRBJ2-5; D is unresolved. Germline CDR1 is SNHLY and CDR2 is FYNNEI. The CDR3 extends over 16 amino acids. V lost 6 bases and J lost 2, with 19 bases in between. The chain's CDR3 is CASSPPLSHLQETQYF. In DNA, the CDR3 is TGTGCCAGCAGCCCTCCACTTTCCCACCTTCAAGAGACCCAGTACTTC.

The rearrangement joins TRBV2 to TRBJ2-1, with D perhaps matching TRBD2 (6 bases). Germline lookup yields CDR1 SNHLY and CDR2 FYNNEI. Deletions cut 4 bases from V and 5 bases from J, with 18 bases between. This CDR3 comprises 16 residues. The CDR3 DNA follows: TGTGCCAGCAGTGGGACAAAGGAACTAGCAGACAATGAGCAGTTCTTC. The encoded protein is CASSGTKELADNEQFF.

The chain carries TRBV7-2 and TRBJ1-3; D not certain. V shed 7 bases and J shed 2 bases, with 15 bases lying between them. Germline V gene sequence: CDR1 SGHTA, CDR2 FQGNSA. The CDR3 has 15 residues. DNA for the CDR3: TGTGCCAGCACTTTCGGCGGGGAACCTGGAAACACCATATATTTT. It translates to CASTFGGEPGNTIYF.

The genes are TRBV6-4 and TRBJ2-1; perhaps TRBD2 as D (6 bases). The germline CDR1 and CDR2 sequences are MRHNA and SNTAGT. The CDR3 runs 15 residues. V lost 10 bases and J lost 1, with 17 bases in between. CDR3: CATHIAGRSYNEQFF. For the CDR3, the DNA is TGTGCCACCCACATTGCGGGGCGTTCCTACAATGAGCAGTTCTTC.

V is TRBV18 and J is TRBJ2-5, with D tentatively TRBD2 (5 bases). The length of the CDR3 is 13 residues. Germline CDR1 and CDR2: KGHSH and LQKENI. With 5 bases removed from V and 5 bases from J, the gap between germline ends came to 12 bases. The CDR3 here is CASSDGRGETQYF. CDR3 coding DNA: TGTGCCAGCTCAGATGGACGAGGGGAGACCCAGTACTTC. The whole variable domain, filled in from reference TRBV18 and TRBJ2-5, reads NAGVMQNPRHLVRRRGQEARLRCSPMKGHSHVYWYRQLPEEGLKFMVYLQKENIIDESGMPKERFSAEFPKEGPSILRIQQVVRGDSAAYFCASSDGRGETQYFGPGTRLLVL.

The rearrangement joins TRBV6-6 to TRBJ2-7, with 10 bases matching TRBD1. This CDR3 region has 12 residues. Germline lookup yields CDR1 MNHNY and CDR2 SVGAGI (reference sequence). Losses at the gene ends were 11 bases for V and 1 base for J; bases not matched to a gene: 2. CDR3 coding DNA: TGTGCCGCGGGACAGGGGTCCTACGAGCAGTACTTC. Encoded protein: CAAGQGSYEQYF.

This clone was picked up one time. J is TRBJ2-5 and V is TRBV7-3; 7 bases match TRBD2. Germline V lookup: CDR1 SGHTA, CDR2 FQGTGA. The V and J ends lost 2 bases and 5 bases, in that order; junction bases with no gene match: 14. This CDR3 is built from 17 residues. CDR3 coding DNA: TGTGCCAGCAGCTTAGCAGGCCCCGGCGGGAGCGGTGAGACCCAGTACTTC. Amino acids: CASSLAGPGGSGETQYF.

The CDR3 nucleotides read TGCGCCAGCAGTGAGCCTCGGGACAGGTACACAGATACGCAGTATTTT. Its protein is CASSEPRDRYTDTQYF. V and J are TRBV10-2 and TRBJ2-3; 8 bases are shared with TRBD1. CDR1 is WSHSY, CDR2 SAAADI, per germline. V dropped 2 bases and J dropped 2; count of bases not matched to a gene: 6. CDR3 length: 16 residues.